The next 27 T cell receptor beta chains were all read from a single sample in a study of blood T cell repertoires in COVID-19 (dated by TCRdb to between 2020 and 2021). Library creation used the immunoSEQ multiplex PCR assay. TCRdb stores this immuneACCESS table with in-frame sequences only. Part of the clones is absent; in the studies checked, under half of the shortfall reflects unresolved V genes, and no reason is known for the rest. For this sample there are around 450,000 clones; about 89% appear just once. The ten largest make up approximately 4.5% of the sample. Sequencing input: peripheral blood. These receptor sequences come from a woman younger than 45 with acute or convalescent COVID-19.

This sequence joins TRBV20-1 and TRBJ2-7; weak D call: TRBD1 (6 bases). Germline V gene lookup returns CDR1 DFQATT and CDR2 SNEGSKA (reference sequence). V was clipped by 3 bases and J by 2 bases, with 14 bases between them. The CDR3 spans 14 residues. The CDR3 loop reads CSASGGQQAYEQYF. In nucleotides, the CDR3 is TGCAGTGCTAGTGGTGGACAGCAAGCCTACGAGCAGTACTTC.

This chain uses TRBV11-1 with TRBJ2-5; the match to TRBD2 covers 12 bases. Germline CDR1 and CDR2: SGHAT and FQDESV (reference sequence). V lost 1 base, J lost 2 bases, and 2 bases stayed unmatched. The CDR3 spans 16 residues. CDR3 amino acids: CASSLGGLAGQETQYF. The CDR3 coding sequence is TGTGCCAGCAGCTTAGGCGGACTAGCGGGGCAAGAGACCCAGTACTTC.

V usage is TRBV11-2 and J usage is TRBJ1-3; TRBD1 might be the D (6 bases). Germline CDR1 is SGHAT and CDR2 is FQNNGV. Trimming took off 10 bases at V and 0 bases at J, with 16 bases between the two ends. There are 15 residues in the CDR3. The CDR3 loop is CATRQDTNSGNTIYF. CDR3 nucleotide sequence: TGTGCCACAAGACAGGATACCAACTCTGGAAACACCATATATTTT.

This chain joins TRBV21-1 and TRBJ2-1; TRBD2 reflects the table's D call only, with no check against the DNA. TRBV21-1 is a recognized pseudogene. The CDR3 runs to 20 residues. The CDR3 reads CASSKRLGASGGPAYNEQFF. The DNA for the CDR3 is TGTGCCAGCAGCAAACGGTTAGGAGCTAGCGGGGGCCCAGCCTACAATGAGCAGTTCTTC.

The chain uses TRBV19 and TRBJ2-7; 7 nucleotides line up with TRBD1. This CDR3 region has 14 residues. Germline loops: CDR1 LNHDA, CDR2 SQIVND (reference sequence). V lost 5 bases to trimming and J lost 2 bases; unmatched junction nucleotides: 6. The CDR3 coding sequence is TGTGCCAGTAGTGTTCCGGGACAGACCTACGAGCAGTACTTC. This encodes CASSVPGQTYEQYF.

V usage is TRBV9 and J usage is TRBJ2-5; tentative D call: TRBD1 (7 bases). V shed 0 bases and J shed 5 bases, with 11 bases lying between them. This CDR3 contains 14 residues. Germline V gene data show CDR1 as SGDLS and CDR2 as YYNGEE. For the CDR3, the DNA is TGTGCCAGCAGCGTAGCAGGGGGGAAGGAGACCCAGTACTTC. It translates to CASSVAGGKETQYF.

The chain joins TRBV3-1 (or the pseudogene TRBV3-2) to TRBJ2-7, with 12 bases lining up with TRBD1. The germline V gene has CDR1 LGHDT and CDR2 YNNKEL (reference sequence). The CDR3 consists of 17 residues. V was clipped by 3 bases and J by 8 bases; unmatched bases: 14. The CDR3 spells CASSQARPGTGGSQQYF. In nucleotides, the CDR3 is TGTGCCAGCAGCCAGGCCCGACCCGGGACAGGGGGCTCTCAGCAGTACTTC.

This clone was recorded once. The chain recombines TRBV19 with TRBJ2-3, with TRBD1 identical over 8 bases. V trimming: 7 bases; J trimming: 4 bases; junction bases outside the gene matches: 7. The CDR3 sequence is 14 residues long. Germline V gene sequence: CDR1 LNHDA, CDR2 SQIVND (reference sequence). CDR3 residues: CASNGRGLADTQYF. The CDR3 bases are TGTGCCAGTAACGGCAGGGGGCTTGCAGATACGCAGTATTTT.

The V gene is TRBV7-4, the J gene TRBJ2-1; D gene ambiguous. The germline V and J ends were trimmed by 5 bases and 6 bases, with 8 bases remaining between them. CDR3 size: 12 residues. The germline V gene has CDR1 SGHVT and CDR2 SQSDAQ. CDR3 residues: CASSLPFNEQFF. The CDR3 DNA is TGTGCCAGCAGCCTCCCTTTCAATGAGCAGTTCTTC.

This chain joins TRBV27 and TRBJ2-6, with 8 bases that match TRBD1. V trimming: 5 bases; J trimming: 2 bases; junction bases outside the gene matches: 14. CDR1 MNHEY and CDR2 SMNVEV come from the germline V gene (reference sequence). The CDR3 consists of 19 residues. DNA for the CDR3: TGTGCCAGCAGTCGCTCGGGACAGGACCCAGTTACTGGGGCCAACGTCCTGACTTTC. This translates into CASSRSGQDPVTGANVLTF. Combining the CDR3 with reference TRBV27 and TRBJ2-6 gives the whole variable domain EAQVTQNPRYLITVTGKKLTVTCSQNMNHEYMSWYRQDPGLGLRQIYYSMNVEVTDKGDVPEGYKVSRKEKRNFPLILESPSPNQTSLYFCASSRSGQDPVTGANVLTFGAGSRLTVL.

DNA for the CDR3: TGTGCCAGCAGCTTAGCGGGGGGGAACACCGGGGAGCTGTTTTTT. It yields the protein CASSLAGGNTGELFF. The V gene is TRBV11-2, the J gene TRBJ2-2; TRBD2 agrees at 7 bases. The germline CDR1 and CDR2 sequences are SGHAT and FQNNGV. Trimming at V came to 1 base and at J to 1 base, leaving 0 bases not matched to a gene. The CDR3 loop spans 15 amino acids.

CDR3 loop: CASSGTDATNEKLFF. The CDR3 DNA reads as TGCGCCAGCAGTGGGACAGACGCAACTAATGAAAAACTGTTTTTT. The rearrangement joins TRBV10-2 to TRBJ1-4; D might be TRBD1 (6 bases). V was pared by 4 bases and J by 0 bases, with 9 bases between. The CDR3 loop spans 15 amino acids. Looked up from germline, CDR1 is WSHSY and CDR2 is SAAADI.

The chain employs TRBV6-5 and TRBJ2-1; TRBD1 is a possible D gene (6 bases). V was pared by 8 bases and J by 4 bases, with 9 bases between. This CDR3 is 12 amino acids long. CDR1 and CDR2 (germline): MNHEY, SVGAGI. CDR3 sequence (DNA): TGTGCCAGCGACAGGATATACAATGAGCAGTTCTTC. Amino acids: CASDRIYNEQFF.

As for this clone: This same CDR3 is encoded by further DNA sequences in the sample. The DNA for the CDR3 is TGTGCCAGTAGTTCTCCAGGGGAGCAGTACTTC. Translated: CASSSPGEQYF. The rearrangement links TRBV19 to TRBJ2-7; TRBD1 is a possible D gene (5 bases). The CDR3 extends over 11 amino acids. The V gene's germline CDR1 is LNHDA and CDR2 SQIVND (reference sequence). V was trimmed by 5 bases and J by 7 bases, leaving 9 bases between them.

This clone was recorded once. The rearrangement joins TRBV5-6 to TRBJ2-3; the D gene is possibly TRBD2 (7 bases). This CDR3 region has 16 residues. V lost 1 base to trimming and J lost 1 base, with 13 bases between them. Per the germline V gene, CDR1 is SGHDT and CDR2 is YYEEEE. In nucleotides, the CDR3 is TGTGCCAGCAGCTTGTACGGGGAGGGGGGCACAGATACGCAGTATTTT. Translating it yields CASSLYGEGGTDTQYF.

This sequence joins TRBV11-2 and TRBJ1-1; D remains ambiguous. Trimming stripped 6 bases from V and 4 bases from J, with 12 bases between. The germline CDR1 and CDR2 sequences are SGHAT and FQNNGV. The CDR3 extends over 13 amino acids. CDR3 DNA: TGTGCCAGCAGATACCTGACTGGCACTGAAGCTTTCTTT. Protein: CASRYLTGTEAFF.

The rearrangement links TRBV4-1 to TRBJ2-7, with D uncertain. The CDR3 contains 16 residues. V was clipped by 1 base and J by 0 bases, with 13 bases between them. The germline CDR1 and CDR2 sequences are MGHRA and YSYEKL. The CDR3, as DNA: TGCGCCAGCAGCCAAGTTTTAACTACCAGCTCCTACGAGCAGTACTTC. It yields the protein CASSQVLTTSSYEQYF.

The chain combines TRBV30 with TRBJ1-4; TRBD1 might be the D (5 bases). CDR1 and CDR2 from the germline V gene are GTSNPN and SVGIG (reference sequence). Trimming removed 3 bases from V and 4 bases from J, with 15 bases in between. This CDR3 spans 15 amino acids. CDR3 sequence reads: CAWRLGGTGNEKLFF. DNA of the CDR3: TGTGCCTGGAGACTCGGAGGGACGGGTAATGAAAAACTGTTTTTT.

The chain links TRBV25-1 to TRBJ2-1; possible D gene TRBD2, 5 bases. The germline V gene has CDR1 MGHDK and CDR2 SYGVNS. The CDR3 is made up of 11 amino acids. The V and J ends lost 4 bases and 9 bases respectively, with 7 bases between them. The CDR3 is CASSGGSEQFF. DNA of the CDR3: TGTGCCAGCAGTGGAGGGAGTGAGCAGTTCTTC.

V gene TRBV24-1 combines with J gene TRBJ2-3; 8 bases fit TRBD2. V trimming: 4 bases; J trimming: 3 bases; junction bases outside the gene matches: 8. This CDR3 contains 16 residues. Germline assignment: CDR1 KGHDR and CDR2 SFDVKD. DNA of the CDR3: TGTGCCACCAGTGACAAGACTAGCGCGACGACAGATACGCAGTATTTT. Its translation: CATSDKTSATTDTQYF.

The gene calls are TRBV6-6 and TRBJ2-7; maybe TRBD1 (5 bases). The V end was cut by 2 bases, the J end by 4 bases, with 12 bases between. Germline V gene sequence: CDR1 MNHNY, CDR2 SVGAGI (reference sequence). The CDR3 sequence is 14 residues long. CDR3 nucleotides: TGTGCCAGCAGTTACATCCAGGGTCAATACGAGCAGTACTTC. This sequence encodes CASSYIQGQYEQYF.

V is TRBV27 and J is TRBJ2-1; 8 bases are shared with TRBD1. The V and J ends lost 6 bases and 2 bases, in that order; junction bases with no gene match: 6. Germline CDR1 is MNHEY and CDR2 is SMNVEV (reference sequence). This CDR3 has 15 residues. CDR3 in amino acids: CASRKDRATYNEQFF. CDR3 DNA: TGTGCCAGCAGGAAGGACAGGGCAACCTACAATGAGCAGTTCTTC.

This chain joins TRBV7-2 and TRBJ2-1, with 9 bases fitting TRBD2. Per the germline V gene, CDR1 is SGHTA and CDR2 is FQGNSA. The CDR3 extends over 15 amino acids. The J segment lost 4 bases and the V segment lost 4 bases, leaving 5 bases of the junction unmatched. The CDR3 DNA reads as TGTGCCAGCAGCTCGCGGGGGGGATTATACAATGAGCAGTTCTTC. It translates to CASSSRGGLYNEQFF.

This chain joins TRBV5-1 and TRBJ2-3; possible D gene TRBD1, 5 bases. Looked up from germline, CDR1 is SGHRS and CDR2 is YFSETQ. Trimming removed 2 bases from V and 2 bases from J, with 9 bases in between. This CDR3 contains 14 residues. The CDR3 nucleotides read TGCGCCAGCAGCTTTCGACAGAACACAGATACGCAGTATTTT. Translating it yields CASSFRQNTDTQYF.

CDR3: CASSQTTYTDTQYF. The DNA of the CDR3 is TGTGCCAGCAGTCAGACTACCTACACAGATACGCAGTATTTT. This chain joins TRBV2 and TRBJ2-3, with D perhaps matching TRBD2 (5 bases). Germline assignment: CDR1 SNHLY and CDR2 FYNNEI. Trimming cost V 5 bases and J 2 bases, with 11 bases left between them. There are 14 residues in the CDR3. Based on the CDR3 plus reference TRBV2 and TRBJ2-3, the full variable domain is EPEVTQTPSHQVTQMGQEVILRCVPISNHLYFYWYRQILGQKVEFLVSFYNNEISEKSEIFDDQFSVERPDGSNFTLKIRSTKLEDSAMYFCASSQTTYTDTQYFGPGTRLTVL.

The V and J genes are TRBV4-1 and TRBJ2-3; TRBD2 matches 8 bases. There are 16 residues in the CDR3. The trim removed 0 bases at V and 2 bases at J, leaving 4 bases unmatched. Per germline, CDR1 MGHRA and CDR2 YSYEKL. CDR3 residues: CASSQEGSGVTDTQYF. The CDR3 DNA is TGCGCCAGCAGCCAAGAGGGTAGCGGGGTCACAGATACGCAGTATTTT.

The rearrangement links TRBV28 to TRBJ2-3; 7 bases match TRBD2. Germline V gene sequence: CDR1 MDHEN, CDR2 SYDVKM. Trimming cost V 6 bases and J 1 base; bases outside gene matches: 7. CDR3 size: 15 residues. CDR3 sequence (DNA): TGTGCCAGCAGCCTGGGAGGGTATGGCACAGATACGCAGTATTTT. This sequence encodes CASSLGGYGTDTQYF. The variable domain in full, completed from reference TRBV28 and TRBJ2-3, reads DVKVTQSSRYLVKRTGEKVFLECVQDMDHENMFWYRQDPGLGLRLIYFSYDVKMKEKGDIPEGYSVSREKKERFSLILESASTNQTSMYLCASSLGGYGTDTQYFGPGTRLTVL.